The rows below give T cell receptor beta chains drawn from one sample of a study of T cell responses to AZD1222 COVID-19 vaccine. Using immunoSEQ multiplex PCR, the repertoire was profiled, and TCRdb retains in-frame clones only, with some absent. Here the sample spans 150,000 to 200,000 clones, 90% to 95% being singletons. Material: peripheral blood, obtained 28 days after the second AZD1222 dose. The receptors were sampled from an adult who received the AZD1222 COVID-19 vaccine. Both conserved end residues are part of each CDR3. A D gene is named only where the DNA matches it firmly. The size of a clone is reported for some rows only, either as once, few or many, or as a class for expanded clones.

>TRBJ1-1|TRBV11-2|once|NA
TGTGCCAGCAGCTTGGGCGGAGTGAACACTGAAGCTTTCTTT
CASSLGGVNTEAFF
>TRBJ2-7|TRBV6-1|NA|NA
TGTGCCAGCAGTGAAGTTGGGGCCTACGAGCAGTACTTC
CASSEVGAYEQYF
>TRBJ2-7|TRBV7-3|NA|TRBD2
TGTGCCAGCAGCTCGGAGCCTAGCGGGAGGATCTACGAGCAGTACTTC
CASSSEPSGRIYEQYF
>TRBJ1-1|TRBV27|NA|TRBD1
TGTGCCAGCCGTCCGATACAGGGGATCACTGAAGCTTTCTTT
CASRPIQGITEAFF
>TRBJ1-4|TRBV25-1|NA|NA
TGTGCCAGCAGTGACCATAGGGGGGCGAGGAAGGAAAAACTGTTTTTT
CASSDHRGARKEKLFF
>TRBJ2-3|TRBV12-3/TRBV12-4|NA|NA
TGTGCCAGCAGTCTAGGGGGGGCAGATACGCAGTATTTT
CASSLGGADTQYF
>TRBJ1-2|TRBV27|NA|TRBD1
TGTGCCAGCAGTCCTTATACAGGGGGCACCGATGGCTACACCTTC
CASSPYTGGTDGYTF
>TRBJ2-1|TRBV27|NA|TRBD2
TGTGCCAGCACCCAGGGGGTAGCGGGAGGGAATGAGCAGTTCTTC
CASTQGVAGGNEQFF
>TRBJ1-1|TRBV19|NA|NA
TGTGCCAGTAGTATCAGGGACACCCTGAACACTGAAGCTTTCTTT
CASSIRDTLNTEAFF
>TRBJ1-2|TRBV19|NA|NA
TGTGCCAGTAGTGATGCATCAGGGGCCTATGGCTACACCTTC
CASSDASGAYGYTF
>TRBJ2-7|TRBV9|NA|NA
TGTGCCAGCAGCGCCAAGGGCGGGGGCCTTTCCCACGAGCAGTACTTC
CASSAKGGGLSHEQYF
>TRBJ1-5|TRBV10-2|NA|NA
TGCGCCAGCAGTGCTGAGCCCTTTGATCAGCCCCAGCATTTT
CASSAEPFDQPQHF
>TRBJ2-2|TRBV28|NA|TRBD2
TGTGCCAGCAGTTTAGTGCTAGCGGGAGTCATTGGGGAGCTGTTTTTT
CASSLVLAGVIGELFF
>TRBJ2-7|TRBV6-5|NA|TRBD1
TGTGCCAGCAGGGCCGGGACAGGGGCGTCCTACGAGCAGTACTTC
CASRAGTGASYEQYF